This TCR beta chain was observed in a study of CXCR3 chemokines and chemotherapy response in bladder cancer. TCRdb re-analysed the PCR reads in MiXCR, keeping a single row per CDR3 protein. Of more than 7,000 distinct CDR3 sequences listed, 10% to 15% are singletons. This clonotype was seen repeatedly, ten times or more. The CDR3 is made up of 15 amino acids. From germline, CDR1 is MNHEY and CDR2 SVGAGI. V dropped 2 bases and J dropped 3; count of bases not matched to a gene: 0. The chain uses TRBV6-5 and TRBJ2-1; 11 nucleotides line up with TRBD2. This clonotype originated in a human donor with bladder cancer that responded to neoadjuvant chemotherapy. Sampling was done from a patient whose treatment included neoadjuvant chemotherapy. Here the CDR3 DNA reads TGTGCCAGCAGTTACACTAGCGGGGGCTACAATGAGCAGTTCTTC. Protein: CASSYTSGGYNEQFF.